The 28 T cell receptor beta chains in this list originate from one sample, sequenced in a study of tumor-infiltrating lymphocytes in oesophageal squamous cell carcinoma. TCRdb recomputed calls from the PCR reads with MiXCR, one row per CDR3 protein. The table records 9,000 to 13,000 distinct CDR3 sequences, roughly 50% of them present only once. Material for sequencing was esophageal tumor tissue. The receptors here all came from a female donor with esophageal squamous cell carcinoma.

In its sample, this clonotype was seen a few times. CDR3 DNA: TGTGCCAGCAGCCAATATGGGACTAGCGGGGGCGGCGGTACGCAGTATTTT. Translating it yields CASSQYGTSGGGGTQYF. V gene TRBV11-2 combines with J gene TRBJ2-3; 14 bases map to TRBD2. The J segment lost 8 bases and the V segment lost 5 bases, leaving 12 bases of the junction unmatched. The CDR3 runs 17 residues. Germline assignment: CDR1 SGHAT and CDR2 FQNNGV.

CDR3 nucleotide sequence: TGTGCCAGCAGTTTAGGACTGTTCAATGAGCAGTTCTTC. Protein product: CASSLGLFNEQFF. The rearrangement uses TRBV12-3 or TRBV12-4 and TRBJ2-7, with D uncertain. With the DNA end fitting TRBJ2-1 better, the J assignment may be wrong. The CDR3 is 13 residues long.

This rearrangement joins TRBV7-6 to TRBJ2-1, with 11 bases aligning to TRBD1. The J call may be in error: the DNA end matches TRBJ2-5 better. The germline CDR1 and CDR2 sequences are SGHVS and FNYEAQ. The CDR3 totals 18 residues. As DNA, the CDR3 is TGTGCCAGCAGCTTAGCTACGGGACAGGGGGAGTTAGGGGAGACCCAGTACTTC. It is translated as CASSLATGQGELGETQYF.

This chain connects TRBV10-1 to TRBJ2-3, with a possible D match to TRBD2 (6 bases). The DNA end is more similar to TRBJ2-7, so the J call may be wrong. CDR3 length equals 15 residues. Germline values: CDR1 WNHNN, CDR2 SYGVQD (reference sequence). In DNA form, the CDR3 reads TGCGCCAGCAGTGAGGGGTGGGAGGCCCCCTACGAGCAGTACTTC. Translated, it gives CASSEGWEAPYEQYF.

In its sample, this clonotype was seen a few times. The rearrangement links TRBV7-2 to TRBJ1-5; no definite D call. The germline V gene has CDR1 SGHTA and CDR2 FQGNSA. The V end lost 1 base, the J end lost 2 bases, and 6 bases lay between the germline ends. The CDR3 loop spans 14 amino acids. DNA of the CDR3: TGTGCCAGCAGCTTAGTGTGGGGCAATCAGCCCCAGCATTTT. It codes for CASSLVWGNQPQHF. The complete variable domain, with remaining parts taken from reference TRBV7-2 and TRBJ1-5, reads GAGVSQSPSNKVTEKGKDVELRCDPISGHTALYWYRQSLGQGLEFLIYFQGNSAPDKSGLPSDRFSAERTGGSVSTLTIQRTQQEDSAVYLCASSLVWGNQPQHFGDGTRLSIL.

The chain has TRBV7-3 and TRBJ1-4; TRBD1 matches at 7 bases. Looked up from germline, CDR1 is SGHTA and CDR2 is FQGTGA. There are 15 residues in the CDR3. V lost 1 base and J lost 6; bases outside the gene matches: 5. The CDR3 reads CASSLRTGSYEKLFF. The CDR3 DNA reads TGTGCCAGCAGCTTAAGGACAGGCTCTTATGAAAAACTGTTTTTT. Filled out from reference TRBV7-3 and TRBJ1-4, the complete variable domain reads GAGVSQTPSNKVTEKGKYVELRCDPISGHTALYWYRQSLGQGPEFLIYFQGTGAADDSGLPNDRFFAVRPEGSVSTLKIQRTERGDSAVYLCASSLRTGSYEKLFFGSGTQLSVL.

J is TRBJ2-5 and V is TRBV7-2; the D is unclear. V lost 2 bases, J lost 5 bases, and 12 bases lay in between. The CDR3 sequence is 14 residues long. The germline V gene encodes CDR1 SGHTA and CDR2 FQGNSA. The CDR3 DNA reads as TGTGCCAGCAGCTTAAATGGGCGGCAGGAGACCCAGTACTTC. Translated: CASSLNGRQETQYF.

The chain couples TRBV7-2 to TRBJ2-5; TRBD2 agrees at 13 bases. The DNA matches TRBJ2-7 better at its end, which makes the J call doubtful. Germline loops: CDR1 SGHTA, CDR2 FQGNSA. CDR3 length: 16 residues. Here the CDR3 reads CASSFGTSGISYEQYF. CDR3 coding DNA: TGTGCCAGCAGCTTCGGGACTAGCGGGATCTCCTACGAGCAGTACTTC.

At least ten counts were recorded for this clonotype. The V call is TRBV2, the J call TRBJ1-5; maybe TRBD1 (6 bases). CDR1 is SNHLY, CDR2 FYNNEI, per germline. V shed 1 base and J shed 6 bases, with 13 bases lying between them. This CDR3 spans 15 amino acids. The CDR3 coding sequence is TGTGCCAGCAGTGAAGGGTCAGGGGTGGGTCAGCCCCAGCATTTT. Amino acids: CASSEGSGVGQPQHF.

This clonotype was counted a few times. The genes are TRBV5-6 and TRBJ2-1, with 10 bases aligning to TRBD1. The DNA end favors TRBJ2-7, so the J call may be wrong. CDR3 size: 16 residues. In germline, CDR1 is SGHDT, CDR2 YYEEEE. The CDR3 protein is CASSFTSGQGHYEQYF. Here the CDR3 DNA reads TGTGCCAGCAGCTTCACTTCGGGACAGGGGCACTACGAGCAGTACTTC.

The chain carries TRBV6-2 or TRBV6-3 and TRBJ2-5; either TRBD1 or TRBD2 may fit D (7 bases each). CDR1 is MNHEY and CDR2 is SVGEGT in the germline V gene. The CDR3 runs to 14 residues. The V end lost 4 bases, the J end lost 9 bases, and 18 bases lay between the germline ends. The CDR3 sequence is CASSFRRGAGAQYF. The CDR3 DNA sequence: TGTGCCAGCAGTTTCCGCAGGGGGGCGGGGGCCCAGTACTTC.

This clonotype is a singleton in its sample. CDR3 residues: CASSLMGRSGANVLTF. The CDR3 region has the DNA TGTGCCAGCAGCTTAATGGGCCGCTCTGGGGCCAACGTCCTGACTTTC. The chain joins TRBV7-3 to TRBJ2-6, with D hard to call. There are 16 residues in the CDR3. The V gene lost 1 base and the J gene lost 0 bases, with 7 bases spanning the gap. From germline, CDR1 is SGHTA and CDR2 FQGTGA.

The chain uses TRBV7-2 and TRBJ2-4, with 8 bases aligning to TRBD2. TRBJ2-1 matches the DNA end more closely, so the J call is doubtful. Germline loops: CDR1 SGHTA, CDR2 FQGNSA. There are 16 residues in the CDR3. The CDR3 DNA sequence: TGTGCCAGCAGCTTAGTGTCCGGGGGGGGGTACAATGAGCAGTTCTTC. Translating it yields CASSLVSGGGYNEQFF.

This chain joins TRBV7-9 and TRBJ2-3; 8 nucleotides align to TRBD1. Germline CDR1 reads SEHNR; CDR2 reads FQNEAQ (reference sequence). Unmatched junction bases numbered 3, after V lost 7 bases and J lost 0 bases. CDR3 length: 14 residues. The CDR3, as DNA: TGTGCCAGCAACCGACAGGGGAGCACAGATACGCAGTATTTT. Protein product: CASNRQGSTDTQYF.

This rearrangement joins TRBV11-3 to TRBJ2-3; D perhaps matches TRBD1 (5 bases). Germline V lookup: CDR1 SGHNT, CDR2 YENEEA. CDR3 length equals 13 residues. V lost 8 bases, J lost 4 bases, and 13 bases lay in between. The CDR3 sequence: CASARGWSDTQYF. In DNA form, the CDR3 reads TGTGCCAGCGCTAGGGGTTGGTCAGATACGCAGTATTTT.

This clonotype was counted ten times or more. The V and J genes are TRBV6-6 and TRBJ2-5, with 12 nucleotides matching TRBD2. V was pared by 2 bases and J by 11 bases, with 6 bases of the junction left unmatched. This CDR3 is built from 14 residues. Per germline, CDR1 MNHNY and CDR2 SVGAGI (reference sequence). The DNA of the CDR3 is TGTGCCAGCAGTTACGGACTAGCGGGATATGAGCAGTACTTC. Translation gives CASSYGLAGYEQYF.

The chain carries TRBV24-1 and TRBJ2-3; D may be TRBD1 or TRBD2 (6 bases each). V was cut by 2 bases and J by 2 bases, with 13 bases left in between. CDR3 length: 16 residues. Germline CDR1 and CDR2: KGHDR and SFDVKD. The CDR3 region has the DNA TGTGCCACCAGTGATTGGGGGGCAGGGACCACAGATACGCAGTATTTT. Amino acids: CATSDWGAGTTDTQYF.

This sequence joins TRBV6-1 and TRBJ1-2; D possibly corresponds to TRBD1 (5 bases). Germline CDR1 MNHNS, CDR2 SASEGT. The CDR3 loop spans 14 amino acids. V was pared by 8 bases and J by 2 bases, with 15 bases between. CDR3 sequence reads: CASGPLGANYGYTF. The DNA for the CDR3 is TGTGCCAGCGGACCACTCGGGGCAAACTATGGCTACACCTTC.

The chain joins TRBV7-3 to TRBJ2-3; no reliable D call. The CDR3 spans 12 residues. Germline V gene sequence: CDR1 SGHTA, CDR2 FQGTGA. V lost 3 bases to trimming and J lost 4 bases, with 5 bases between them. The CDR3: CASSFYADTQYF. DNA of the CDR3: TGTGCCAGCAGCTTCTACGCAGATACGCAGTATTTT.

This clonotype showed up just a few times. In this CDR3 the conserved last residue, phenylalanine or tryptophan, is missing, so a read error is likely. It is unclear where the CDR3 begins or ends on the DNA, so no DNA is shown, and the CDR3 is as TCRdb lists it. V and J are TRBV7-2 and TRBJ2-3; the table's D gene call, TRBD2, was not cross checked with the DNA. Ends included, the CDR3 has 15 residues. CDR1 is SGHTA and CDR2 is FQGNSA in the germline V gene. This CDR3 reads CASSLASSYEQYFGP.

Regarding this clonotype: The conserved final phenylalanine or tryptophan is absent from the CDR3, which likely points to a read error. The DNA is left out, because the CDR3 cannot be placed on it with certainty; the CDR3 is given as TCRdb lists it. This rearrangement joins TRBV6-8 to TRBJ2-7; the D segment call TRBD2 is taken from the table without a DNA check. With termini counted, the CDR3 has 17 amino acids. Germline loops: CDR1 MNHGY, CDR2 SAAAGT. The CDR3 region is CASSLDGGRYNEQFFGA.

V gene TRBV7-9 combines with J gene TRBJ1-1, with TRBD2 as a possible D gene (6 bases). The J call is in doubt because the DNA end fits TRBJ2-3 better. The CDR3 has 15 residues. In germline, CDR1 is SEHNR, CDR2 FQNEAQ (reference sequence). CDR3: CASSLSLGRPDTQYF. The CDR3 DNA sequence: TGTGCCAGCAGCTTATCCCTAGGGAGGCCAGATACGCAGTATTTT.

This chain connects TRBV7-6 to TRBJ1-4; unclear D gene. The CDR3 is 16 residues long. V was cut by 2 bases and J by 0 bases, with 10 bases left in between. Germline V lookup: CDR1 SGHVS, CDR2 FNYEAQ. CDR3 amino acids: CASSLRVTSTNEKLFF. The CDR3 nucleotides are TGTGCCAGCAGCTTAAGGGTAACCTCAACTAATGAAAAACTGTTTTTT.

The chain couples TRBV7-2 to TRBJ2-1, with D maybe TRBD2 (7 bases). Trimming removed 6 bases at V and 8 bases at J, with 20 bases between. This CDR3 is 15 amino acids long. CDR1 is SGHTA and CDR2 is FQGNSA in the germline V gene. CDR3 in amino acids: CASSLTGGHRDEQFF. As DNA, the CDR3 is TGTGCCAGCAGTCTCACGGGAGGCCACAGGGATGAGCAGTTCTTC.

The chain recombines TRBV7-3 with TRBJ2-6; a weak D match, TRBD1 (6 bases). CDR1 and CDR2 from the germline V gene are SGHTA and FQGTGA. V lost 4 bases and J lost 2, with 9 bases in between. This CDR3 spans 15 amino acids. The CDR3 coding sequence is TGTGCCAGCAGCTCGTACAGGGCTGGGGCCAACGTCCTGACTTTC. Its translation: CASSSYRAGANVLTF.

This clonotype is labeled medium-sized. The chain's CDR3 is CASTRQTSTDTQYF. For the CDR3, the DNA is TGCGCCAGCACGCGACAGACTAGCACAGATACGCAGTATTTT. The chain is built from TRBV10-2 and TRBJ2-3, with TRBD1 as a possible D gene (5 bases). Trimming shortened V by 7 bases and J by 0 bases, and 11 bases separated the two germline ends. The CDR3 contains 14 residues. Per the germline V gene, CDR1 is WSHSY and CDR2 is SAAADI.

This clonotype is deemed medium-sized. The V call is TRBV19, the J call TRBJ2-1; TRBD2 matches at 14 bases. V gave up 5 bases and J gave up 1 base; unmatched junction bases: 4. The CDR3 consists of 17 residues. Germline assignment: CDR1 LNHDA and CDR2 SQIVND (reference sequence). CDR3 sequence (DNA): TGTGCCAGTAGTGCCCGGACTAGCGGGAGGTCCTACAATGAGCAGTTCTTC. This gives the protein CASSARTSGRSYNEQFF. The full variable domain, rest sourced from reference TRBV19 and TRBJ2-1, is DGGITQSPKYLFRKEGQNVTLSCEQNLNHDAMYWYRQDPGQGLRLIYYSQIVNDFQKGDIAEGYSVSREKKESFPLTVTSAQKNPTAFYLCASSARTSGRSYNEQFFGPGTRLTVL.

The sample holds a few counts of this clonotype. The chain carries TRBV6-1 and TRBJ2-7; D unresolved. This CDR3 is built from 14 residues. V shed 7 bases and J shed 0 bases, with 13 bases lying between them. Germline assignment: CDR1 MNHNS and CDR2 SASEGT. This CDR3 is CASNTESSSYEQYF. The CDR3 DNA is TGTGCCAGCAACACGGAATCAAGCTCCTACGAGCAGTACTTC.